The present T cell receptor delta chain was sequenced within a study of γδ T cells in repeated Plasmodium falciparum infection. Study in general: Sampling occurred at baseline, pre-infection for selected infections, and 21 days post-infection. Malian repertoires were sampled cross-sectionally without transmission and longitudinally through febrile malaria.

With respect to this clone: The antigen remains undetermined. A far larger clone lies a single base away; this is likely a read error. Different DNA sequences within this sample yield the same CDR3.

Study-level findings and limits: Malian children's Vdelta2-negative repertoires appeared more expanded and less diverse than Australians'. Vgamma9/Vdelta2+ repertoires stayed stably polyclonal over time and infection.

Germline loops: CDR1 GEAIGNYY, CDR2 EKD. V was pared by 0 bases and J by 1 base, with 6 bases of the junction left unmatched. This CDR3 comprises 20 residues. Vgamma9/Vdelta2+ and Vdelta2-negative gammadelta T cells were flow-sorted from PBMC for bulk sequencing. TCRdb repeated clone calling on the multiplex PCR reads with CATT. The data show 75,000 to 95,000 delta-chain clones, less than 1% seen once. The sequencing sample was made of gamma-delta T cells from blood. The TCR comes from a pool of human donors (malaria-infected and uninfected, not separated). The chain links TRDV2 to TRDJ3; TRDD3 agrees at 12 bases. Germline matching of the DNA provided the J gene here, since TCRdb leaves it blank. CDR3 nucleotide sequence: TGTGCCTGTGACACCGTACTGGGGGATACCCGGTCCTGGGACACCCGACAGATGTTTTTC. This sequence encodes CACDTVLGDTRSWDTRQMFF.